This TCR beta chain was obtained from a study of cytomegalovirus exposure and HLA in healthy donors. This clone was observed a few times. Researchers ran the PCR with 60 Vbeta and 13 Jbeta primers. Assay used: immunoSEQ multiplex PCR; TCRdb lists only in-frame clones, some missing. The data contain approximately 140,000 clones, around 78% of them singletons. This clonotype originated in a woman in her forties in good health and CMV-seropositive. The sequenced sample consisted of PBMCs.

The CDR3 reads CASSDPGFAGEQYF. In DNA, the CDR3 is TGTGCCAGCAGTGATCCGGGTTTTGCTGGGGAGCAGTACTTC. The chain links TRBV6-1 to TRBJ2-7, with D uncertain. CDR1 is MNHNS, CDR2 SASEGT, per germline. Deletions cut 3 bases from V and 7 bases from J, with 16 bases between. The CDR3 is 14 amino acids.